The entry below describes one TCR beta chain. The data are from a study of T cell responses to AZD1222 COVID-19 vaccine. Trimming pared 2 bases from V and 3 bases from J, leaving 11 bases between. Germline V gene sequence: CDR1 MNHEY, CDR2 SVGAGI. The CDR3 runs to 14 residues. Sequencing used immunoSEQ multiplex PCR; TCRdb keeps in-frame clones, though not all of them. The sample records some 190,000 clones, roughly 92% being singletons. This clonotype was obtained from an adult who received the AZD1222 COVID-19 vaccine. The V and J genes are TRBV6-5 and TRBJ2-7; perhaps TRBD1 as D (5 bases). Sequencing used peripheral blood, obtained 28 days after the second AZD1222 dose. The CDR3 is CASSYGQAIYEQYF. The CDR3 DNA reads TGTGCCAGCAGTTACGGACAAGCTATCTACGAGCAGTACTTC.